Listed below are T cell receptor beta chains from one sample, sequenced in a study of control samples from healthy donors and cancer patients. Method: immunoSEQ multiplex PCR; TCRdb's copy keeps in-frame clones and lacks some. The data show over 20,000 clones, around 86% seen once. The sample comprised PBMCs. These TCRs come from a man aged 55 to 69 with colorectal cancer. Each CDR3 is given with its conserved first and last residue.

v_call cdr3_aa
TRBV29-1 CSVSGLNYGYTF
TRBV9 CASSTRLGTGFTDTQYF
TRBV27 CASSFRGTSSYEQYF
TRBV6-6 CASKTETNQPQHF
TRBV19 CASSIAGANVLTF
TRBV7-9 CASRRTGVPEAFF
TRBV6-4 CARAERQKIDQPQHF
TRBV9 CASSGQANTGELFF
TRBV12-3/TRBV12-4 CASSLSGDQPQHF
TRBV5-1 CASSAEAGVPFYEQYF
TRBV5-1 CASSWDPGGGTNTQYF
TRBV9 CASSVLSGGQETQYF
TRBV5-1 CASSLSGTPEQYF
TRBV29-1 CSVELNRGYGYTF
TRBV6-5 CASSYGEGKNEQFF
TRBV11-2 CASSWGRSSGNTIYF
TRBV5-1 CASRVGGDNEQFF
TRBV11-3 CASSLQGMNTEAFF
TRBV27 CASVRDRERLNEQFF
TRBV6-2/TRBV6-3 CASSTQGQGHTEAFF
TRBV25-1 CASRRQGETEAFF
TRBV2 CASSRQGNQPQHF
TRBV5-1 CASSTSSGGGNEQFF